The 16 T cell receptor beta chains below were found in one sample sequenced in a study of T cell responses to AZD1222 COVID-19 vaccine. Sequencing used immunoSEQ multiplex PCR; TCRdb keeps in-frame clones, though not all of them. Among approximately 130,000 clones, roughly 93% were seen once, and the ten largest hold approximately 3.3%. The sequencing used peripheral blood, collected on day 0 of AZD1222 vaccination. These TCRs come from an adult in good health.

V is TRBV9 and J is TRBJ1-3; no clear D gene. Trimming took off 0 bases at V and 4 bases at J, with 8 bases between the two ends. CDR3 length: 14 amino acids. Germline loops: CDR1 SGDLS, CDR2 YYNGEE. CDR3 amino acids: CASSVVGVGNTIYF. CDR3 bases: TGTGCCAGCAGCGTAGTCGGCGTGGGAAACACCATATATTTT.

The V and J genes are TRBV6-2 or TRBV6-3 and TRBJ1-2, with a possible D match to TRBD1 (5 bases). V lost 0 bases, J lost 7 bases, and 15 bases lay in between. The germline CDR1 and CDR2 sequences are MNHEY and SVGEGT. CDR3 length: 15 residues. CDR3 nucleotide sequence: TGTGCCAGCAGTTACTCTAATGCTCGGGGCGGTGGCTACACCTTC. As protein: CASSYSNARGGGYTF.

The chain combines TRBV11-1 with TRBJ1-1; D is ambiguous. The CDR3 extends over 14 amino acids. V was cut by 3 bases and J by 1 base, with 9 bases left in between. The V gene's germline CDR1 is SGHAT and CDR2 FQDESV (reference sequence). CDR3 residues: CASSFRYGNTEAFF. CDR3 bases: TGTGCCAGCAGCTTTAGGTATGGGAACACTGAAGCTTTCTTT.

V gene TRBV6-5 combines with J gene TRBJ1-3, with a weak D call TRBD1 (5 bases). CDR1 is MNHEY and CDR2 is SVGAGI in the germline V gene. This CDR3 has 15 residues. The V and J ends lost 9 bases and 0 bases respectively, with 15 bases between them. CDR3 sequence: CASQGRGGSGNTIYF. CDR3 bases: TGTGCCAGTCAGGGAAGGGGAGGCTCTGGAAACACCATATATTTT.

CDR3 sequence (DNA): TGTGCCAGCAATACCCGGGACAGGGTCTACGAGCAGTACTTC. Its protein is CASNTRDRVYEQYF. The chain has TRBV2 and TRBJ2-7; 9 bases fit TRBD1. In germline, CDR1 is SNHLY, CDR2 FYNNEI. This CDR3 comprises 14 residues. V was clipped by 7 bases and J by 3 bases; unmatched bases: 7.

V usage is TRBV28 and J usage is TRBJ1-3, with TRBD1 matching 9 bases. CDR1 and CDR2 (germline): MDHEN, SYDVKM. The CDR3 is made up of 16 amino acids. The V and J ends lost 0 bases and 2 bases, in that order; junction bases with no gene match: 2. CDR3 residues: CASSLWGQGTGNTIYF. The CDR3 coding sequence is TGTGCCAGCAGTTTATGGGGACAGGGCACTGGAAACACCATATATTTT.

The J gene is TRBJ1-5, the V gene TRBV3-1 (or the pseudogene TRBV3-2); a weak D match, TRBD1 (5 bases). The CDR3 covers 15 residues. Germline loops: CDR1 LGHDT, CDR2 YNNKEL (reference sequence). With 0 bases removed from V and 7 bases from J, the gap between germline ends came to 13 bases. The CDR3 here is CASSQDLQGWQPQHF. CDR3 nucleotides: TGTGCCAGCAGCCAAGATCTTCAGGGTTGGCAGCCCCAGCATTTT.

The chain is built from TRBV18 and TRBJ1-1; D not resolved. Per germline, CDR1 KGHSH and CDR2 LQKENI. Trimming stripped 2 bases from V and 0 bases from J, with 7 bases between. This CDR3 spans 14 amino acids. CDR3 in amino acids: CASSPLQLNTEAFF. The CDR3 DNA is TGTGCCAGCTCACCATTACAGTTGAACACTGAAGCTTTCTTT.

CDR3 in DNA: TGTGCCAGCATACAATCCAGAACTAACTATGGCTACACCTTC. It translates to CASIQSRTNYGYTF. The chain couples TRBV2 to TRBJ1-2; D unclear. The CDR3 is 14 amino acids. Deletions cut 7 bases from V and 0 bases from J, with 12 bases between. CDR1 is SNHLY and CDR2 is FYNNEI in the germline V gene.

The V call is TRBV28, the J call TRBJ1-5; 7 bases map to TRBD1. The trim removed 11 bases at V and 4 bases at J, leaving 5 bases unmatched. CDR1 is MDHEN and CDR2 is SYDVKM in the germline V gene. The length of the CDR3 is 12 residues. DNA for the CDR3: TGTGCCGGGGGACAGCAAAATCAGCCCCAGCATTTT. Protein: CAGGQQNQPQHF. The full variable domain, its missing parts supplied by reference TRBV28 and TRBJ1-5, is DVKVTQSSRYLVKRTGEKVFLECVQDMDHENMFWYRQDPGLGLRLIYFSYDVKMKEKGDIPEGYSVSREKKERFSLILESASTNQTSMYLCAGGQQNQPQHFGDGTRLSIL.

The chain recombines TRBV27 with TRBJ1-5, with 7 bases aligning to TRBD1. The CDR3 is 14 amino acids. Looked up from germline, CDR1 is MNHEY and CDR2 is SMNVEV (reference sequence). Trimming at V came to 5 bases and at J to 4 bases, leaving 5 bases not matched to a gene. The CDR3 DNA reads as TGTGCCAGCAGTCGACAGGGCAATAATCAGCCCCAGCATTTT. Protein sequence: CASSRQGNNQPQHF.

This chain links TRBV19 with TRBJ2-3; 9 bases match TRBD1. The CDR3 is made up of 15 amino acids. Germline V gene lookup returns CDR1 LNHDA and CDR2 SQIVND (reference sequence). V dropped 7 bases and J dropped 2; count of bases not matched to a gene: 7. The CDR3 DNA reads TGTGCCAGTACCACCGGGACAGGGATCACAGATACGCAGTATTTT. Its translation: CASTTGTGITDTQYF.

J is TRBJ2-1 and V is TRBV6-2 or TRBV6-3, with TRBD2 identical over 8 bases. CDR3 length: 16 residues. Trimming cost V 2 bases and J 4 bases; bases outside gene matches: 7. Germline CDR1 and CDR2: MNHEY and SVGEGT. The CDR3 spells CASSYGAGGPYNEQFF. The CDR3 region has the DNA TGTGCCAGCAGTTACGGTGCGGGGGGACCGTACAATGAGCAGTTCTTC.

The sample holds one count of this clone. The chain links TRBV28 to TRBJ1-4; 8 bases are a match to TRBD1. The germline gives CDR1 MDHEN, CDR2 SYDVKM. The CDR3 is 15 amino acids. J gave up 6 bases and V 5 bases, and 8 bases lay outside the gene matches. CDR3 in amino acids: CASSALGQDDEKLFF. For the CDR3, the DNA is TGTGCCAGCAGTGCCTTGGGACAGGACGATGAAAAACTGTTTTTT.

There are a few counts of this clone. The V gene is TRBV7-3, the J gene TRBJ1-2; TRBD1 matches at 7 bases. This CDR3 region has 14 residues. The germline V gene encodes CDR1 SGHTA and CDR2 FQGTGA. V lost 5 bases, J lost 6 bases, and 9 bases stayed unmatched. As DNA, the CDR3 is TGTGCCAGCAGCGCCCGACAGGGCAGTGATGGCTACACCTTC. It translates to CASSARQGSDGYTF.

The chain couples TRBV19 to TRBJ1-1, with D tentatively TRBD1 (5 bases). Germline values: CDR1 LNHDA, CDR2 SQIVND (reference sequence). V lost 2 bases and J 1 base, leaving 11 bases between the germline ends. The CDR3 is 15 amino acids. The CDR3 bases are TGTGCCAGTAGTATAACGTGGACAAAGAACACTGAAGCTTTCTTT. Encoded protein: CASSITWTKNTEAFF.